Listed below are T cell receptor beta chains from one sample, sequenced in a study of cytomegalovirus exposure and HLA in healthy donors. The table came from immunoSEQ multiplex PCR; TCRdb's copy has only in-frame clones and leaves some out. The sample lists about 150,000 clones, 80% occurring once. The sequenced material came from PBMCs. These receptor sequences come from a young man in good health and CMV-seropositive. The CDR3 runs from the conserved cysteine through the conserved F or W. Fields, in order: D gene, J gene, V gene, CDR3 length, clone size, CDR3 DNA, CDR3 protein. A D gene is named only where the DNA matches it firmly. Expanded clones get a size class; other rows say once, few or many, or leave the size out.

D gene: TRBD1
J gene: TRBJ2-3
V gene: TRBV28
CDR3 length: 15
clone size: NA
CDR3 DNA: TGTGCCAGCAGTTTTAGACAGGGGGGCACAGATACGCAGTATTTT
CDR3 protein: CASSFRQGGTDTQYF

D gene: TRBD1
J gene: TRBJ1-1
V gene: TRBV10-3
CDR3 length: 19
clone size: NA
CDR3 DNA: TGTGCCATCAGTGAGCCATCTGGGACAGCCTCTTTAGGAGGGACTGAAGCTTTCTTT
CDR3 protein: CAISEPSGTASLGGTEAFF

D gene: NA
J gene: TRBJ1-5
V gene: TRBV4-1
CDR3 length: 15
clone size: NA
CDR3 DNA: TGCGCCAGCAGCCAAGATGGGGCAGGGCATCAGCCCCAGCATTTT
CDR3 protein: CASSQDGAGHQPQHF

D gene: TRBD2
J gene: TRBJ2-7
V gene: TRBV27
CDR3 length: 14
clone size: NA
CDR3 DNA: TGTGCCAGCAGCTTAGCGGGAGAAAGCTACGAGCAGTACTTC
CDR3 protein: CASSLAGESYEQYF

D gene: TRBD2
J gene: TRBJ2-3
V gene: TRBV10-1
CDR3 length: 20
clone size: NA
CDR3 DNA: TGCGCCCCCCCGGTTAGGACTAGCGAAAAGGAAGAGCCTAGCACAGATACGCAGTATTTT
CDR3 protein: CAPPVRTSEKEEPSTDTQYF

D gene: TRBD2
J gene: TRBJ2-3
V gene: TRBV5-1
CDR3 length: 16
clone size: once
CDR3 DNA: TGCGCCAGCAGCCGGAGGAGCGGGAGGGGCACAGATACGCAGTATTTT
CDR3 protein: CASSRRSGRGTDTQYF

D gene: NA
J gene: TRBJ1-4
V gene: TRBV18
CDR3 length: 16
clone size: NA
CDR3 DNA: TGTGCCAGCTCCTCGGAGCTCCCATCAACTAATGAAAAACTGTTTTTT
CDR3 protein: CASSSELPSTNEKLFF

D gene: TRBD1
J gene: TRBJ1-5
V gene: TRBV28
CDR3 length: 16
clone size: NA
CDR3 DNA: TGTGCCAGCAACACCCCAGGACAGGGGGGCAATCAGCCCCAGCATTTT
CDR3 protein: CASNTPGQGGNQPQHF

D gene: NA
J gene: TRBJ2-1
V gene: TRBV27
CDR3 length: 14
clone size: NA
CDR3 DNA: TGTGCCAGCAGAAAAGATAGACACTACAATGAGCAGTTCTTC
CDR3 protein: CASRKDRHYNEQFF

D gene: TRBD1
J gene: TRBJ2-7
V gene: TRBV28
CDR3 length: 14
clone size: few
CDR3 DNA: TGTGCCAGCGGCATGACAGGGGGGAGAGGCGAGCAGTACTTC
CDR3 protein: CASGMTGGRGEQYF

D gene: NA
J gene: TRBJ1-1
V gene: TRBV4-2
CDR3 length: 14
clone size: NA
CDR3 DNA: TGTGCCAGCAGCCAAGCGGGCAGGGAGGGGTCAGCTTTCTTT
CDR3 protein: CASSQAGREGSAFF

D gene: TRBD2
J gene: TRBJ2-1
V gene: TRBV9
CDR3 length: 15
clone size: NA
CDR3 DNA: TGTGCCAGCAGCGCTGGGACTAGCGTTTTCAATGAGCAGTTCTTC
CDR3 protein: CASSAGTSVFNEQFF

D gene: NA
J gene: TRBJ2-7
V gene: TRBV28
CDR3 length: 16
clone size: NA
CDR3 DNA: TGTGCCAGCCTAACACTCGCAGGTGCTCCCGTCTACGAGCAGTACTTC
CDR3 protein: CASLTLAGAPVYEQYF

D gene: TRBD2
J gene: TRBJ2-1
V gene: TRBV29-1
CDR3 length: 12
clone size: NA
CDR3 DNA: TGCAGCGTTTTGCGGGAGGGCCGTGAGCAGTTCTTC
CDR3 protein: CSVLREGREQFF

D gene: NA
J gene: TRBJ1-2
V gene: TRBV5-4
CDR3 length: 15
clone size: NA
CDR3 DNA: TGTGCCAGCAGCTCATCTCCGACAGATAACTATGGCTACACCTTC
CDR3 protein: CASSSSPTDNYGYTF

D gene: TRBD1
J gene: TRBJ1-2
V gene: TRBV9
CDR3 length: 14
clone size: NA
CDR3 DNA: TGTGCCAGCAGCGTCGGACAGGATAACTATGGCTACACCTTC
CDR3 protein: CASSVGQDNYGYTF

D gene: NA
J gene: TRBJ2-7
V gene: TRBV5-1
CDR3 length: 14
clone size: once
CDR3 DNA: TGCGCCAGCAGCCCGCTAGGGGCGGACTACGAGCAGTACTTC
CDR3 protein: CASSPLGADYEQYF

D gene: NA
J gene: TRBJ2-1
V gene: TRBV7-3
CDR3 length: 14
clone size: NA
CDR3 DNA: TGTGCCAGCAGCTTAGGGGACTCCGACAATGAGCAGTTCTTC
CDR3 protein: CASSLGDSDNEQFF

D gene: NA
J gene: TRBJ2-5
V gene: TRBV14
CDR3 length: 14
clone size: NA
CDR3 DNA: TGTGCCAGCAGCTTAGGGAGTCACCAAGAGACCCAGTACTTC
CDR3 protein: CASSLGSHQETQYF

D gene: NA
J gene: TRBJ2-1
V gene: TRBV2
CDR3 length: 13
clone size: NA
CDR3 DNA: TGTGCCAGCAAACAGGACAGCTCCAATGAGCAGTTCTTC
CDR3 protein: CASKQDSSNEQFF

D gene: TRBD1
J gene: TRBJ1-2
V gene: TRBV28
CDR3 length: 17
clone size: NA
CDR3 DNA: TGTGCCAGCAGTTGGGGATGGGGACAGGGGGCTTACTATGGCTACACCTTC
CDR3 protein: CASSWGWGQGAYYGYTF

D gene: NA
J gene: TRBJ1-5
V gene: TRBV28
CDR3 length: 16
clone size: NA
CDR3 DNA: TGTGCCAGCAGATTCTGGGGCCAGGGAAGCAATCAGCCCCAGCATTTT
CDR3 protein: CASRFWGQGSNQPQHF

D gene: NA
J gene: TRBJ1-5
V gene: TRBV7-2
CDR3 length: 14
clone size: once
CDR3 DNA: TGTGCCAGCAGCTTAGGGCTGGGGGGACAGCCCCAGCATTTT
CDR3 protein: CASSLGLGGQPQHF

D gene: NA
J gene: TRBJ2-3
V gene: TRBV4-2
CDR3 length: 14
clone size: NA
CDR3 DNA: TGTGCCAGCAGCCAAGATGGAGCGGAGGATACGCAGTATTTT
CDR3 protein: CASSQDGAEDTQYF